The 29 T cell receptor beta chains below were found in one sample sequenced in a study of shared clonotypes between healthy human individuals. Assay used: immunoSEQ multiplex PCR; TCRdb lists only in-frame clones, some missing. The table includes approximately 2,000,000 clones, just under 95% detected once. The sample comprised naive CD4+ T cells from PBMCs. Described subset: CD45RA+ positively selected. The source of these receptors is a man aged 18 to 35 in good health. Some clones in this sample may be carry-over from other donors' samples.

In DNA form, the CDR3 reads TGTGCCAGCAGCTTGCGGACAGGGGGCTTCTACAATGAGCAGTTCTTC. It yields the protein CASSLRTGGFYNEQFF. V usage is TRBV5-4 and J usage is TRBJ2-1; 11 bases line up with TRBD1. The CDR3 runs to 16 residues. The trim removed 1 base at V and 3 bases at J, leaving 3 bases unmatched. Germline V gives CDR1 SGHNT, CDR2 YYREEE (reference sequence). The full variable domain, in which reference TRBV5-4 and TRBJ2-1 provide the parts outside the CDR3, is ETGVTQSPTHLIKTRGQQVTLRCSSQSGHNTVSWYQQALGQGPQFIFQYYREEENGRGNFPPRFSGLQFPNYSSELNVNALELDDSALYLCASSLRTGGFYNEQFFGPGTRLTVL.

CDR3 sequence: CASSGSDRIGPDTQYF. In nucleotides, the CDR3 is TGCGCCAGCAGTGGATCTGACAGGATCGGTCCAGATACGCAGTATTTT. The rearrangement joins TRBV10-1 to TRBJ2-3, with D perhaps TRBD1 (6 bases). Germline V lookup: CDR1 WNHNN, CDR2 SYGVQD (reference sequence). This CDR3 comprises 16 residues. V shed 4 bases and J shed 4 bases, with 18 bases lying between them.

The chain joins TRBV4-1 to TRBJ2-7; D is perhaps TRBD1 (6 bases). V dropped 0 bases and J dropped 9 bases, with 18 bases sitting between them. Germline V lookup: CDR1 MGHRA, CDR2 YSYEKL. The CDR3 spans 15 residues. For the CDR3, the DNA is TGCGCCAGCAGCCAAGAGGGTGGACAGAGGGTAGGGCAGTACTTC. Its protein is CASSQEGGQRVGQYF.

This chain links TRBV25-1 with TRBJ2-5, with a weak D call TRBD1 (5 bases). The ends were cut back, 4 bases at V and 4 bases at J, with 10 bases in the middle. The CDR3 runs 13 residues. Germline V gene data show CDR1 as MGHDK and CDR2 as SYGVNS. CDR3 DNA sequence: TGTGCCAGCAGTGCGGCAGGGATAGAGACCCAGTACTTC. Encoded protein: CASSAAGIETQYF.

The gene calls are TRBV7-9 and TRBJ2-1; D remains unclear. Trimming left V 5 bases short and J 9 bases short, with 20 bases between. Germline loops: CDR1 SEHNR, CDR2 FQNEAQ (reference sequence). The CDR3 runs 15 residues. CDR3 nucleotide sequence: TGTGCCAGCAGCCGCCAGAACACTCTATCGCCTGAGCAGTTCTTC. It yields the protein CASSRQNTLSPEQFF.

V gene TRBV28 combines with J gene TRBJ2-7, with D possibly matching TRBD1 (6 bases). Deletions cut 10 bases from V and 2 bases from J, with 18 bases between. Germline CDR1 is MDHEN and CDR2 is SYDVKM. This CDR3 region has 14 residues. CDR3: CATGAPNRAYEQYF. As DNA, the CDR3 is TGTGCCACCGGGGCTCCGAACAGGGCCTACGAGCAGTACTTC. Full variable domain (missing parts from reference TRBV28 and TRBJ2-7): DVKVTQSSRYLVKRTGEKVFLECVQDMDHENMFWYRQDPGLGLRLIYFSYDVKMKEKGDIPEGYSVSREKKERFSLILESASTNQTSMYLCATGAPNRAYEQYFGPGTRLTVT.

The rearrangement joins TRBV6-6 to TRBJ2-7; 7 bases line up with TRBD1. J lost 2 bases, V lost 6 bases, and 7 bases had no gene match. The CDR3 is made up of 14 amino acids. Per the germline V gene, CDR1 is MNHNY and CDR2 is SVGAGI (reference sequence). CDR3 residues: CASRRDRPPYEQYF. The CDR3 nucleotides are TGTGCCAGCAGGAGGGACAGACCTCCCTACGAGCAGTACTTC.

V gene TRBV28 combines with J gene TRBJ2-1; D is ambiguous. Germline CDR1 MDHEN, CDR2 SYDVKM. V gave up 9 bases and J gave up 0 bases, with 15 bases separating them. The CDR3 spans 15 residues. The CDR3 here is CASSVSRDSYNEQFF. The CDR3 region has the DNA TGTGCCAGTAGTGTTAGCCGAGACTCCTACAATGAGCAGTTCTTC.

CDR3 sequence: CASSQFFVAYTGELFF. The DNA for the CDR3 is TGCGCCAGCAGCCAATTTTTTGTGGCCTACACCGGGGAGCTGTTTTTT. This chain joins TRBV4-3 and TRBJ2-2, with D unclear. V lost 2 bases to trimming and J lost 3 bases, with 13 bases between them. The length of the CDR3 is 16 residues. Looked up from germline, CDR1 is LGHNA and CDR2 is YSLEER.

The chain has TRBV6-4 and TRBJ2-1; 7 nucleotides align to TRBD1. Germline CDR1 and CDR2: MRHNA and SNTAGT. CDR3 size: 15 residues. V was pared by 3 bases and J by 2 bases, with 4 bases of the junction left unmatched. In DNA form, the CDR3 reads TGTGCCAGCAGTGAGGGAGACAGGGCCTACAATGAGCAGTTCTTC. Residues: CASSEGDRAYNEQFF.

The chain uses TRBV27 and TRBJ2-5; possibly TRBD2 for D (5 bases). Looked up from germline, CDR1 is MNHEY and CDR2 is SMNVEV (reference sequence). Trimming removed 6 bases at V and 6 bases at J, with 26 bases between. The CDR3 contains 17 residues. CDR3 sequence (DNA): TGTGCCAGCAGCCCGGGATACGGACTCCCGGGTCGGCAGACCCAGTACTTC. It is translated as CASSPGYGLPGRQTQYF.

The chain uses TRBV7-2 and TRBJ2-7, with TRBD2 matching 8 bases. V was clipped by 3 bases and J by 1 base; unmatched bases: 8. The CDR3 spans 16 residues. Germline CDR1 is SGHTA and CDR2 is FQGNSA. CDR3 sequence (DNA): TGTGCCAGCAGCTTTTTCCTAGCGGGCCTTTCCTACGAGCAGTACTTC. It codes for CASSFFLAGLSYEQYF.

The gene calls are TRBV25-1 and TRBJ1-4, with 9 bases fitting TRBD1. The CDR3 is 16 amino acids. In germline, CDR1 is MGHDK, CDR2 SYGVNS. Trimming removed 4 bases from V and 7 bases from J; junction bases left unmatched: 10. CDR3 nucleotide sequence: TGTGCCAGCAGTGGCCTACAGGGGGCGCTTGGTGAAAAACTGTTTTTT. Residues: CASSGLQGALGEKLFF.

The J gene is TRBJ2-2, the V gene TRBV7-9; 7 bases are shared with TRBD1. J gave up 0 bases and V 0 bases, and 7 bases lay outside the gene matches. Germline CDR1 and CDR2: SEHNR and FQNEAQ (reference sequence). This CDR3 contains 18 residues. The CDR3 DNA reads TGTGCCAGCAGCTTAGCCGCTCCGGGACAGACGAACACCGGGGAGCTGTTTTTT. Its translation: CASSLAAPGQTNTGELFF.

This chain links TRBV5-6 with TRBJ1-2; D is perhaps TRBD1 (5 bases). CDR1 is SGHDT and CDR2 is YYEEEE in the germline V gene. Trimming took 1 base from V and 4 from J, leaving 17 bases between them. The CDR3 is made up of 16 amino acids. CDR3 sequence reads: CASSLYAAGFSYGYTF. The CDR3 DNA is TGTGCCAGCAGCTTGTACGCGGCAGGGTTTAGCTATGGCTACACCTTC.

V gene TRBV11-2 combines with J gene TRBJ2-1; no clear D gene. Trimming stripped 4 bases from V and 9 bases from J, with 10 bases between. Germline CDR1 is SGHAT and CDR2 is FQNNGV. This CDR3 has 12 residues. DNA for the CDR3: TGTGCCAGCAGCTCTGTAAGAAGTGAGCAGTTCTTC. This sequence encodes CASSSVRSEQFF. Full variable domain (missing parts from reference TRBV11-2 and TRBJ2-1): EAGVAQSPRYKIIEKRQSVAFWCNPISGHATLYWYQQILGQGPKLLIQFQNNGVVDDSQLPKDRFSAERLKGVDSTLKIQPAKLEDSAVYLCASSSVRSEQFFGPGTRLTVL.

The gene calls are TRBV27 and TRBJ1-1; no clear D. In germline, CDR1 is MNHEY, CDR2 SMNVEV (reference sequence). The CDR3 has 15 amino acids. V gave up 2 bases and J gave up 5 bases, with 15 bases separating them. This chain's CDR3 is CASSLRARSETEAFF. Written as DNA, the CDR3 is TGTGCCAGCAGTTTACGTGCGCGATCGGAGACTGAAGCTTTCTTT.

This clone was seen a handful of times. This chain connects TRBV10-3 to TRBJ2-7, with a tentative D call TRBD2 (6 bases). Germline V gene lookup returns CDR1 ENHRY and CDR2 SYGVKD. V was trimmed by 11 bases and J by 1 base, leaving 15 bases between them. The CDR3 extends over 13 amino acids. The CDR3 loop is CAVLGRGSYEQYF. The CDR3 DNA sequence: TGTGCCGTCCTGGGACGGGGGTCCTACGAGCAGTACTTC.

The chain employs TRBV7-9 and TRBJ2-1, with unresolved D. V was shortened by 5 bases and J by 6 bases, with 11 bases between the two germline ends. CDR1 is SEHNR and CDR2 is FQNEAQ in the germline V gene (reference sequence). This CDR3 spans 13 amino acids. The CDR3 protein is CASSIGVLNEQFF. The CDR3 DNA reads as TGTGCCAGCAGCATCGGAGTACTCAATGAGCAGTTCTTC.

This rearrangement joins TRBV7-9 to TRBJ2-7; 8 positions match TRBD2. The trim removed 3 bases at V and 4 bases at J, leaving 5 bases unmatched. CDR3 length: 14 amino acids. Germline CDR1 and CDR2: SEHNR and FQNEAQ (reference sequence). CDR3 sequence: CASSFMSGSYEQYF. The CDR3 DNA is TGTGCCAGCAGCTTTATGAGCGGGAGTTACGAGCAGTACTTC.

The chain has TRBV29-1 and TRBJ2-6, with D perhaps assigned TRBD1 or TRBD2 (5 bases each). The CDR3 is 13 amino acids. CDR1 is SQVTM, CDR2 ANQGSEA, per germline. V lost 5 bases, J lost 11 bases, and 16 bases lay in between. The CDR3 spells CSVLPGTADVLTF. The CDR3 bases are TGCAGCGTTCTTCCCGGGACGGCTGACGTCCTGACTTTC.

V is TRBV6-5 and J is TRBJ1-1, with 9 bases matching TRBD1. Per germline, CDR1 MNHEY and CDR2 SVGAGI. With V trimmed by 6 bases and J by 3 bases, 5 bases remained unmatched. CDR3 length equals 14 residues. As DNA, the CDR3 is TGTGCCAGCAGCTCTGACAGGGGGGACACTGAAGCTTTCTTT. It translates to CASSSDRGDTEAFF.

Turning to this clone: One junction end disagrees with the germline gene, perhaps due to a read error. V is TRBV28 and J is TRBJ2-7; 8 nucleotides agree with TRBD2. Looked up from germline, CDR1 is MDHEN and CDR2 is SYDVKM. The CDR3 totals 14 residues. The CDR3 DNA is TGTGCCAGCAGTCGCGCCTCCAGCGGGGGTGAGTGTCACTTC. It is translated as CASSRASSGGECHF.

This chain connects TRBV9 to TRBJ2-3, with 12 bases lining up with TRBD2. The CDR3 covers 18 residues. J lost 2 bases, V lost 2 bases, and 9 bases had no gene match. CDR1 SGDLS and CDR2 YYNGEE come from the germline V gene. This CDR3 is CASSVSTTSGSYTDTQYF. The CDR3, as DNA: TGTGCCAGCAGCGTTAGTACGACTAGCGGGAGTTACACAGATACGCAGTATTTT.

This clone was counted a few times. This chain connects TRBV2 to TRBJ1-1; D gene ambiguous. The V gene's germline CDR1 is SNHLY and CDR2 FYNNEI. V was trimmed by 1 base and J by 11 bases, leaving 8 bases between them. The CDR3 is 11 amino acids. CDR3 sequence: CASSEVSGAFF. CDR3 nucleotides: TGTGCCAGCAGTGAAGTCTCCGGGGCTTTCTTT.

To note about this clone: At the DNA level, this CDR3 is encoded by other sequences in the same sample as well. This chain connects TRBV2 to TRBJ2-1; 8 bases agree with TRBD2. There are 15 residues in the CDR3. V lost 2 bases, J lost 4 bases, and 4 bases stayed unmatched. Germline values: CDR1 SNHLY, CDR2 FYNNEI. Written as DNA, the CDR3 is TGTGCCAGCAGTGAAAGCGGGAGTCCTTACAATGAGCAGTTCTTC. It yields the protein CASSESGSPYNEQFF.

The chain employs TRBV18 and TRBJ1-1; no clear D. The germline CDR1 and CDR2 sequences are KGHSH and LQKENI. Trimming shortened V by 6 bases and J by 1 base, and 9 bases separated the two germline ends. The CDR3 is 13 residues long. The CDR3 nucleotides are TGTGCCAGCTCCCTTAATGCGAACACTGAAGCTTTCTTT. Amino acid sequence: CASSLNANTEAFF.

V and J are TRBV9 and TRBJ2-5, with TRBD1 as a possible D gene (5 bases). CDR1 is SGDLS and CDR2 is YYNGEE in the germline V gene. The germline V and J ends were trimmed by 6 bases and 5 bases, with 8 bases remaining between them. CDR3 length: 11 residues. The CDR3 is CASTKGETQYF. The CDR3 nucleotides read TGTGCCAGCACCAAGGGGGAGACCCAGTACTTC.

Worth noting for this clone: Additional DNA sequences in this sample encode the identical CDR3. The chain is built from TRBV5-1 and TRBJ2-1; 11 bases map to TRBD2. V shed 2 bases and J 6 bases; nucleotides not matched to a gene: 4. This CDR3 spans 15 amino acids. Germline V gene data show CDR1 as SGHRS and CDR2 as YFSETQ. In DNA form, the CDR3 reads TGCGCCAGCAGCTTAGGCACTAGCGGGAGCAATGAGCAGTTCTTC. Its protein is CASSLGTSGSNEQFF.